Listed below are T cell receptor beta chains from one sample, sequenced in a study of blood T cells in healthy people across ages. TCRdb ran MiXCR on the 5' RACE reads and lists one entry per CDR3 protein. The sample records some 1,800,000 distinct CDR3 sequences, about two fifths being singletons. Sequencing was carried out using blood. These receptor sequences come from a human donor in good health. CDR3s include the opening cysteine and the closing phenylalanine or tryptophan. Each record gives: D gene, clone size, J gene, V gene, CDR3 DNA, CDR3 protein. D genes are given only for firm matches. Size is omitted from some rows. Given values are once, few, many or a class for expanded clones.

d_gene: TRBD2
abundance: -
j_gene: TRBJ2-5
v_gene: TRBV5-5
CDR3nt: TGTGCCAGCAGCTTAGGACCGGGGGGGAGGGAGACCCAGTACTTC
CDR3aa: CASSLGPGGRETQYF

d_gene: -
abundance: -
j_gene: TRBJ2-7
v_gene: TRBV5-1
CDR3nt: TGCGCCAGCAGCTCCTCCGGGACCATCTACGAGCAGTACTTC
CDR3aa: CASSSSGTIYEQYF

d_gene: TRBD1
abundance: once
j_gene: TRBJ1-1
v_gene: TRBV29-1
CDR3nt: TGCAGCGTTGCCGGGACAGGGGATTGGGGGCTTGAAGCTTTCTTT
CDR3aa: CSVAGTGDWGLEAFF

d_gene: -
abundance: few
j_gene: TRBJ1-2
v_gene: TRBV5-1
CDR3nt: TGCGCCAGCAGCGGTACAAGTGCTGGCTACACCTTC
CDR3aa: CASSGTSAGYTF

d_gene: -
abundance: many
j_gene: TRBJ1-6
v_gene: TRBV6-1
CDR3nt: TGTGCCAGCAGGTCAATCCGGGACTCCCCCCTCCACTTT
CDR3aa: CASRSIRDSPLHF

d_gene: -
abundance: -
j_gene: TRBJ2-4
v_gene: TRBV29-1
CDR3nt: TGCAGCGTTGGGGACACATGGAAGCAGTACTTC
CDR3aa: CSVGDTWKQYF

d_gene: -
abundance: -
j_gene: TRBJ1-2
v_gene: TRBV7-2
CDR3nt: TGTGCCAGCAGCTTACTCTTCGGGGCGCAGAACTATGGCTACACCTTC
CDR3aa: CASSLLFGAQNYGYTF

d_gene: TRBD1
abundance: once
j_gene: TRBJ2-1
v_gene: TRBV5-1
CDR3nt: TGCGCCAGCAGCGAGGGACAGGACTACAATGAGCAGTTCTTC
CDR3aa: CASSEGQDYNEQFF

d_gene: -
abundance: few
j_gene: TRBJ1-6
v_gene: TRBV7-3
CDR3nt: TGTGCCAGCAGCTTTAGGAGGGCCTATAATTCACCCCTCCACTTT
CDR3aa: CASSFRRAYNSPLHF

d_gene: -
abundance: -
j_gene: TRBJ1-6
v_gene: TRBV10-3
CDR3nt: TGTGCCATCAGTGCCGGGAATAATTCACCCCTCCACTTT
CDR3aa: CAISAGNNSPLHF

d_gene: -
abundance: few
j_gene: TRBJ2-3
v_gene: TRBV20-1
CDR3nt: TGCAGTGCTAGAGGCCCCAGCAGACCTACGGGCACAGATACGCAGTATTTT
CDR3aa: CSARGPSRPTGTDTQYF

d_gene: TRBD2
abundance: -
j_gene: TRBJ2-1
v_gene: TRBV5-1
CDR3nt: TGCGCCAGCAGCTTACCCGGGACTAGCGGACCCAATGAGCAGTTCTTC
CDR3aa: CASSLPGTSGPNEQFF

d_gene: -
abundance: few
j_gene: TRBJ2-5
v_gene: TRBV20-1
CDR3nt: TGCAGTGCTAGAGTTAATTCCCCCGGCGAGGACCTAGAGACCCAGTACTTC
CDR3aa: CSARVNSPGEDLETQYF

d_gene: TRBD1
abundance: -
j_gene: TRBJ1-1
v_gene: TRBV6-1
CDR3nt: TGTGCCAGCAGTGCGCATCCGGGACAGGGTAGAGCTTTCTTT
CDR3aa: CASSAHPGQGRAFF

d_gene: TRBD1
abundance: few
j_gene: TRBJ1-2
v_gene: TRBV3-1
CDR3nt: TGTGCCAGCAGCCACCCAGGGACAGCCTATGGCTACACCTTC
CDR3aa: CASSHPGTAYGYTF

d_gene: -
abundance: -
j_gene: TRBJ1-2
v_gene: TRBV12-3/TRBV12-4
CDR3nt: TGTGCCAGCAGTTTCTTTGGGGACCCGGGAGACTATGGCTACACCTTC
CDR3aa: CASSFFGDPGDYGYTF

d_gene: -
abundance: -
j_gene: TRBJ2-7
v_gene: TRBV25-1
CDR3nt: TGTGCCGGCAGACTTTCGGCAGCCTACGAGCAGTACTTC
CDR3aa: CAGRLSAAYEQYF

d_gene: -
abundance: few
j_gene: TRBJ2-2
v_gene: TRBV7-2
CDR3nt: TGTGCCAGCACCCTGCCAGAATTCGCCGGGGAGCTGTTTTTT
CDR3aa: CASTLPEFAGELFF

d_gene: TRBD2
abundance: -
j_gene: TRBJ2-7
v_gene: TRBV2
CDR3nt: TGTGCCAGCAGTGAAGAGGGGGGACTAGCGGTCTGCGAGCAGTACTTC
CDR3aa: CASSEEGGLAVCEQYF

d_gene: TRBD2
abundance: few
j_gene: TRBJ2-7
v_gene: TRBV20-1
CDR3nt: TGCAGTGCCATTTCTCCTAGCGGGGAGGACGAGCAGTACTTC
CDR3aa: CSAISPSGEDEQYF

d_gene: -
abundance: few
j_gene: TRBJ2-3
v_gene: TRBV29-1
CDR3nt: TGCAGCGTTGACAAGACTAGCACAGATACGCAGTATTTT
CDR3aa: CSVDKTSTDTQYF

d_gene: TRBD1
abundance: -
j_gene: TRBJ2-7
v_gene: TRBV30
CDR3nt: TGTGCCCAGAGTTCAACAGGGGTCTACGAGCAGTACTTC
CDR3aa: CAQSSTGVYEQYF

d_gene: TRBD1
abundance: -
j_gene: TRBJ1-1
v_gene: TRBV20-1
CDR3nt: TGCAGTGCTAGAGAGTACAGGGGGCCCACTGAAGCTTTCTTT
CDR3aa: CSAREYRGPTEAFF

d_gene: -
abundance: once
j_gene: TRBJ1-4
v_gene: TRBV12-3/TRBV12-4
CDR3nt: TGTGCCAGCAACCGGCAGGGGTTTGAAAAACTGTTTTTT
CDR3aa: CASNRQGFEKLFF

d_gene: TRBD1
abundance: once
j_gene: TRBJ1-1
v_gene: TRBV2
CDR3nt: TGTGCCAGCAGGCGCGGGACAGCAACGAACACTGAAGCTTTCTTT
CDR3aa: CASRRGTATNTEAFF

d_gene: -
abundance: few
j_gene: TRBJ2-7
v_gene: TRBV9
CDR3nt: TGTGCCGGCTGTCGGGGGGCAAACGAGCAGTACTTC
CDR3aa: CAGCRGANEQYF

d_gene: -
abundance: -
j_gene: TRBJ2-7
v_gene: TRBV10-3
CDR3nt: TGTGCCATCAAAGCTAGCCCATCCTACGAGCAGTACTTC
CDR3aa: CAIKASPSYEQYF

d_gene: -
abundance: few
j_gene: TRBJ2-1
v_gene: TRBV5-6
CDR3nt: TGTGCCAGCAGCTTAAGTAGGAGGGGGGCGGGGAACAATGAGCAGTTCTTC
CDR3aa: CASSLSRRGAGNNEQFF

d_gene: -
abundance: -
j_gene: TRBJ1-2
v_gene: TRBV5-1
CDR3nt: TGCGCCAGCAGCTTGGATTGGGATCTCTCTGGCTACACCTTC
CDR3aa: CASSLDWDLSGYTF

d_gene: TRBD1
abundance: few
j_gene: TRBJ1-2
v_gene: TRBV7-2
CDR3nt: TGTGCCAGCAGCTTAGAGCAGGGGGGCGCGGTCGGCTATGGCTACACCTTC
CDR3aa: CASSLEQGGAVGYGYTF

d_gene: -
abundance: few
j_gene: TRBJ1-2
v_gene: TRBV6-5
CDR3nt: TGTGCCAGCAGTTACTCGGCACAGATGGAATTTTATGGCTACACCTTC
CDR3aa: CASSYSAQMEFYGYTF

d_gene: -
abundance: many
j_gene: TRBJ1-2
v_gene: TRBV12-3/TRBV12-4
CDR3nt: TGTGCCAGCAGTTTGAGGCGGAGCTATGGCTACACCTTC
CDR3aa: CASSLRRSYGYTF

d_gene: -
abundance: -
j_gene: TRBJ2-1
v_gene: TRBV7-2
CDR3nt: TGTGCCAGCAGCCCGAAGCGGGCCCGGTGGGATGAGCAGTTCTTC
CDR3aa: CASSPKRARWDEQFF

d_gene: -
abundance: many
j_gene: TRBJ2-7
v_gene: TRBV6-2/TRBV6-3
CDR3nt: TGTGCCAGCAGCCCCGTATCCTACGAGCAGTACTTC
CDR3aa: CASSPVSYEQYF

d_gene: -
abundance: few
j_gene: TRBJ1-5
v_gene: TRBV28
CDR3nt: TGTGCCAGCAGCCCACCCACCTACTTACAGCCCCAGCATTTT
CDR3aa: CASSPPTYLQPQHF

d_gene: -
abundance: few
j_gene: TRBJ1-2
v_gene: TRBV29-1
CDR3nt: TGCAGCGTTGAAGGGGGAAAAACTAACTATGGCTACACCTTC
CDR3aa: CSVEGGKTNYGYTF

d_gene: -
abundance: -
j_gene: TRBJ2-5
v_gene: TRBV20-1
CDR3nt: TGCAGTGCTAGAGAAGAGGGGGAGACCCAGTACTTC
CDR3aa: CSAREEGETQYF

d_gene: -
abundance: few
j_gene: TRBJ2-1
v_gene: TRBV5-1
CDR3nt: TGCGCCAGCAGCTTGGCCCGAGGGGTTGGGAATGAGCAGTTCTTC
CDR3aa: CASSLARGVGNEQFF

d_gene: -
abundance: -
j_gene: TRBJ2-2
v_gene: TRBV7-2
CDR3nt: TGTGCCAGCAGCGACCGACCCGTTACCGGGGAGCTGTTTTTT
CDR3aa: CASSDRPVTGELFF

d_gene: -
abundance: -
j_gene: TRBJ1-1
v_gene: TRBV7-9
CDR3nt: TGTGCCAGCAGCCGGACAGCGGAGAACACTGAAGCTTTCTTT
CDR3aa: CASSRTAENTEAFF

d_gene: TRBD2
abundance: -
j_gene: TRBJ2-1
v_gene: TRBV11-2
CDR3nt: TGTGCCAGCAGCTTTCTTCCTAGCGGGGGCGCCTACAATGAGCAGTTCTTC
CDR3aa: CASSFLPSGGAYNEQFF

d_gene: -
abundance: few
j_gene: TRBJ1-2
v_gene: TRBV3-1
CDR3nt: TGTGCCAGCAGCCAAGCCTCGGGCAGAGGCTATGGCTACACCTTC
CDR3aa: CASSQASGRGYGYTF

d_gene: -
abundance: -
j_gene: TRBJ1-2
v_gene: TRBV4-3
CDR3nt: TGCGCCAGCAGCCAGACGAACGCTCGGAGAGGCTACACCTTC
CDR3aa: CASSQTNARRGYTF

d_gene: -
abundance: -
j_gene: TRBJ2-7
v_gene: TRBV12-3/TRBV12-4
CDR3nt: TGTGCCAGCAGTCCCTTCGGGCAGTCCTACGAGCAGTACTTC
CDR3aa: CASSPFGQSYEQYF

d_gene: -
abundance: -
j_gene: TRBJ1-1
v_gene: TRBV29-1
CDR3nt: TGCAGCGTTGTCTGGGGCATGAACACTGAAGCTTTCTTT
CDR3aa: CSVVWGMNTEAFF

d_gene: -
abundance: few
j_gene: TRBJ1-5
v_gene: TRBV5-1
CDR3nt: TGCGCCAGCAGTTTCCTCCCCGCCGCGTTTCGGAGCAATCAGCCCCAGCATTTT
CDR3aa: CASSFLPAAFRSNQPQHF

d_gene: TRBD2
abundance: -
j_gene: TRBJ2-2
v_gene: TRBV7-9
CDR3nt: TGTGCCAGCAGCTTAGTGAGCGGGGCGGCGAACACCGGGGAGCTGTTTTTT
CDR3aa: CASSLVSGAANTGELFF

d_gene: TRBD1
abundance: -
j_gene: TRBJ2-6
v_gene: TRBV6-6
CDR3nt: TGTGCCAGCAGCTTAGACAGGGGGGGGGCCAACGTCCTGACTTTC
CDR3aa: CASSLDRGGANVLTF

d_gene: -
abundance: few
j_gene: TRBJ2-5
v_gene: TRBV27
CDR3nt: TGTGCCAGCAGTAGGTTGTTGGTAGGGGCCGAGACCCAGTACTTC
CDR3aa: CASSRLLVGAETQYF

d_gene: TRBD2
abundance: -
j_gene: TRBJ2-4
v_gene: TRBV6-2/TRBV6-3
CDR3nt: TGTGCCAGCAGAGCGGGGGGAAACAATGAGCAGTACTTC
CDR3aa: CASRAGGNNEQYF

d_gene: -
abundance: few
j_gene: TRBJ1-2
v_gene: TRBV29-1
CDR3nt: TGCAGCGTTGCACCAGACGGAAACTATGGCTACACCTTC
CDR3aa: CSVAPDGNYGYTF

d_gene: -
abundance: few
j_gene: TRBJ2-1
v_gene: TRBV29-1
CDR3nt: TGCAGCGCCGAGCGGGTCCGGGGATCATCACTCAATGAGCAGTTCTTC
CDR3aa: CSAERVRGSSLNEQFF

d_gene: TRBD1
abundance: -
j_gene: TRBJ2-1
v_gene: TRBV5-1
CDR3nt: TGCGCCAGCAGCTGGACAGGGGTGAATGGGCAGTTCTTC
CDR3aa: CASSWTGVNGQFF

d_gene: TRBD1
abundance: -
j_gene: TRBJ1-2
v_gene: TRBV4-1
CDR3nt: TGCGCCAGCAGCCAAGGTCAGGGGGACATGGACTATGGCTACACCTTC
CDR3aa: CASSQGQGDMDYGYTF

d_gene: -
abundance: -
j_gene: TRBJ2-4
v_gene: TRBV14
CDR3nt: TGTGCCAGCAGCCAAGATAAACGGAGAAACATTCAGTACTTC
CDR3aa: CASSQDKRRNIQYF

d_gene: TRBD1
abundance: -
j_gene: TRBJ2-1
v_gene: TRBV7-2
CDR3nt: TGTGCCAGCAGCAAACAAGGAGGGACAGGAGTCTACAATGAGCCGTTCTTC
CDR3aa: CASSKQGGTGVYNEPFF

d_gene: -
abundance: few
j_gene: TRBJ1-3
v_gene: TRBV29-1
CDR3nt: TGCAGCGTTGACGGAGTCGGGGGCTCTGGAAACACCATATATTTT
CDR3aa: CSVDGVGGSGNTIYF